Shown below are 18 T cell receptor beta chains from a single sample sequenced in a study of blood T cell repertoires in COVID-19. The table came from immunoSEQ multiplex PCR; TCRdb's copy has only in-frame clones and leaves some out. The table lists 130,000 or so clones, almost 80% of them singletons. The sample was peripheral blood. These receptor sequences come from a human donor in a cohort sampled during active COVID-19.

The chain employs TRBV18 and TRBJ1-4, with 7 bases lining up with TRBD1. The CDR3 totals 14 residues. Germline V gene data show CDR1 as KGHSH and CDR2 as LQKENI. Losses at the gene ends were 2 bases for V and 5 bases for J; bases not matched to a gene: 2. CDR3 residues: CASSPGTENEKLFF. The DNA for the CDR3 is TGTGCCAGCTCACCAGGGACAGAGAATGAAAAACTGTTTTTT.

The chain is built from TRBV6-5 and TRBJ1-6; no firm D call. CDR1 is MNHEY and CDR2 is SVGAGI in the germline V gene. The CDR3 length is 12 residues. Trimming took off 7 bases at V and 7 bases at J, with 8 bases between the two ends. The DNA of the CDR3 is TGTGCCAGCATGGCCGCCAATTCACCCCTCCACTTT. Its translation is CASMAANSPLHF.

V and J are TRBV10-3 and TRBJ2-7; TRBD1 agrees at 10 bases. Germline V gene lookup returns CDR1 ENHRY and CDR2 SYGVKD. Germline trimming cut 3 bases from V and 2 bases from J; bases unmatched to any gene: 10. CDR3 length: 17 residues. The CDR3 sequence is CAISDPGQGVSAYEQYF. In nucleotides, the CDR3 is TGTGCCATCAGTGACCCCGGACAGGGGGTTTCGGCCTACGAGCAGTACTTC.

V is TRBV15 and J is TRBJ1-4; possibly TRBD1 for D (5 bases). Per the germline V gene, CDR1 is LNHNV and CDR2 is YYDKDF (reference sequence). The CDR3 contains 14 residues. The germline V and J ends were trimmed by 1 base and 7 bases, with 10 bases remaining between them. This CDR3 is CATSRVGVGEKLFF. In DNA form, the CDR3 reads TGTGCCACCAGCAGAGTAGGGGTTGGTGAAAAACTGTTTTTT.

This chain joins TRBV11-3 and TRBJ2-1; 16 bases fit TRBD2. Germline CDR1 SGHNT, CDR2 YENEEA. Losses at the gene ends were 5 bases for V and 6 bases for J; bases not matched to a gene: 13. The CDR3 is 19 amino acids. In DNA form, the CDR3 reads TGTGCCAGCAGCGTGGCCGGGACTAGCGGGGGGGCCATGAGCAATGAGCAGTTCTTC. Its protein product is CASSVAGTSGGAMSNEQFF. The variable domain in full, completed from reference TRBV11-3 and TRBJ2-1, reads EAGVVQSPRYKIIEKKQPVAFWCNPISGHNTLYWYLQNLGQGPELLIRYENEEAVDDSQLPKDRFSAERLKGVDSTLKIQPAELGDSAVYLCASSVAGTSGGAMSNEQFFGPGTRLTVL.

This clone was observed a few times. V gene TRBV27 combines with J gene TRBJ1-2; 9 bases match TRBD1. The junction had 11 bases not matched to a gene; V was cut back by 7 bases and J by 2 bases. The length of the CDR3 is 16 residues. Germline CDR1 MNHEY, CDR2 SMNVEV (reference sequence). DNA of the CDR3: TGTGCCAGCAAGGGGGACAGGGACGTCAGCAACTATGGCTACACCTTC. Protein sequence: CASKGDRDVSNYGYTF.

The rearrangement links TRBV5-4 to TRBJ2-7; tentatively, D is TRBD2 (5 bases). This CDR3 comprises 14 residues. Trimming pared 4 bases from V and 3 bases from J, leaving 14 bases between. The germline V gene encodes CDR1 SGHNT and CDR2 YYREEE (reference sequence). In DNA form, the CDR3 reads TGTGCCAGCAGCCAAGGGAGTTCGCGCTACGAGCAGTACTTC. This gives the protein CASSQGSSRYEQYF.

This sequence joins TRBV27 and TRBJ2-7; D is possibly TRBD1 (6 bases). The CDR3 is made up of 13 amino acids. Germline CDR1 and CDR2: MNHEY and SMNVEV (reference sequence). V lost 6 bases, J lost 2 bases, and 11 bases lay in between. The CDR3 loop reads CASSSGHAYEQYF. CDR3 nucleotides: TGTGCCAGCAGCTCGGGACATGCCTACGAGCAGTACTTC.

The chain carries TRBV28 and TRBJ1-2; tentative D call: TRBD1 (5 bases). V lost 6 bases to trimming and J lost 8 bases, with 16 bases between them. The CDR3 loop spans 13 amino acids. Germline lookup yields CDR1 MDHEN and CDR2 SYDVKM. The CDR3 spells CASSRGHFGGYTF. Written as DNA, the CDR3 is TGTGCCAGCAGCCGCGGACACTTCGGAGGCTACACCTTC.

A few counts support this clone. V usage is TRBV18 and J usage is TRBJ2-1, with D uncertain. The CDR3 loop spans 15 amino acids. CDR1 and CDR2 from the germline V gene are KGHSH and LQKENI. Trimming left V 5 bases short and J 5 bases short, with 16 bases between. CDR3 protein: CASSSNLLQDNEQFF. In DNA, the CDR3 is TGTGCCAGCTCATCAAACCTCCTCCAGGACAATGAGCAGTTCTTC.

This clone was seen many times. This chain connects TRBV11-2 to TRBJ2-3; D possibly corresponds to TRBD1 (6 bases). Trimming pared 5 bases from V and 0 bases from J, leaving 15 bases between. This CDR3 has 16 amino acids. Per the germline V gene, CDR1 is SGHAT and CDR2 is FQNNGV. The CDR3 DNA sequence: TGTGCCAGCAGCACTGGAACAGGGTCCAGCACAGATACGCAGTATTTT. This translates into CASSTGTGSSTDTQYF.

This rearrangement joins TRBV6-5 to TRBJ2-1; D remains unclear. Trimming stripped 5 bases from V and 4 bases from J, with 9 bases between. The CDR3 covers 13 residues. Germline V lookup: CDR1 MNHEY, CDR2 SVGAGI. CDR3 nucleotides: TGTGCCAGCAGTCCTCTTACATACAATGAGCAGTTCTTC. Protein: CASSPLTYNEQFF.

V and J are TRBV3-1 (or the pseudogene TRBV3-2) and TRBJ1-6; perhaps TRBD1 as D (6 bases). Trimming took off 0 bases at V and 11 bases at J, with 20 bases between the two ends. The CDR3 covers 17 residues. CDR1 LGHDT and CDR2 YNNKEL come from the germline V gene (reference sequence). The CDR3 reads CASSQDLGGSFGPPLHF. For the CDR3, the DNA is TGTGCCAGCAGCCAAGACCTAGGGGGATCATTCGGGCCACCCCTCCACTTT.

The chain employs TRBV7-9 and TRBJ1-4; possibly TRBD1 for D (6 bases). With 5 bases removed from V and 0 bases from J, the gap between germline ends came to 13 bases. The CDR3 covers 16 residues. The germline V gene encodes CDR1 SEHNR and CDR2 FQNEAQ (reference sequence). The CDR3 loop is CASSVKGGATNEKLFF. In DNA form, the CDR3 reads TGTGCCAGCAGCGTCAAAGGGGGTGCAACTAATGAAAAACTGTTTTTT.

The V call is TRBV12-3 or TRBV12-4, the J call TRBJ2-3, with no clear D. Trimming took off 8 bases at V and 0 bases at J, with 9 bases between the two ends. The CDR3 is 13 amino acids. Here the CDR3 DNA reads TGTGCCAGCTACGAGGTTAGCACAGATACGCAGTATTTT. This sequence encodes CASYEVSTDTQYF.

This sequence joins TRBV5-6 and TRBJ1-3; D not certain. This CDR3 is built from 12 residues. Germline V gives CDR1 SGHDT, CDR2 YYEEEE. The ends were cut back, 4 bases at V and 9 bases at J, with 11 bases in the middle. DNA for the CDR3: TGTGCCAGCAGCCTAGCGGACGGCACCATATATTTT. Residues: CASSLADGTIYF.

The J gene is TRBJ2-2, the V gene TRBV6-2 or TRBV6-3, with 7 bases aligning to TRBD1. Unmatched junction bases numbered 12, after V lost 2 bases and J lost 6 bases. CDR3 length: 17 amino acids. Germline values: CDR1 MNHEY, CDR2 SVGEGT. The CDR3 DNA reads TGTGCCAGCAGTTACGCCCTAGGACAGGCTGAGTCCGGGGAGCTGTTTTTT. Encoded protein: CASSYALGQAESGELFF.

This rearrangement joins TRBV27 to TRBJ2-3; maybe TRBD2 (5 bases). The CDR3 has 17 residues. V lost 5 bases and J lost 6, with 24 bases in between. CDR1 and CDR2 (germline): MNHEY, SMNVEV (reference sequence). This CDR3 is CASSHQESGKLSDTQYF. The CDR3 nucleotides read TGTGCCAGCAGTCATCAAGAGTCCGGGAAGTTGTCGGATACGCAGTATTTT.